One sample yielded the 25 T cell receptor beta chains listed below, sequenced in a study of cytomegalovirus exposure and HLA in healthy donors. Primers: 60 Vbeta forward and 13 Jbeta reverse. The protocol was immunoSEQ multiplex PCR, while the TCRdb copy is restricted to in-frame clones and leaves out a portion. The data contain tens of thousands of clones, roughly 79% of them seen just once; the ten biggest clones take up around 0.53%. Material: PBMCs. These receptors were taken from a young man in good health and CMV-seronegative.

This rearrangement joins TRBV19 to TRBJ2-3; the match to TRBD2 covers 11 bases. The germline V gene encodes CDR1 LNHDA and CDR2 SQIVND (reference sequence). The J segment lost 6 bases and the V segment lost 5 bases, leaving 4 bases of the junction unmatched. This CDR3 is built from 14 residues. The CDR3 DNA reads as TGTGCCAGTAGTCTAGCGGGGGGTTGGGATACGCAGTATTTT. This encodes CASSLAGGWDTQYF.

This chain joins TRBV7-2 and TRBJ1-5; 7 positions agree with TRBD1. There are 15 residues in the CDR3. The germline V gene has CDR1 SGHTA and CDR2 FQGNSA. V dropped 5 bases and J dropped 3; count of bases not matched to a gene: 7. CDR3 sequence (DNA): TGTGCCAGCAGCCAAAGACAGGGATCCAATCAGCCCCAGCATTTT. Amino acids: CASSQRQGSNQPQHF.

The chain's CDR3 is CASSDARRALYNEQFF. The CDR3 bases are TGTGCCAGCAGTGATGCGAGGCGGGCTCTGTACAATGAGCAGTTCTTC. The gene calls are TRBV6-1 and TRBJ2-1, with D tentatively TRBD2 (5 bases). The CDR3 is 16 residues long. The germline V and J ends were trimmed by 3 bases and 4 bases, with 16 bases remaining between them. From germline, CDR1 is MNHNS and CDR2 SASEGT.

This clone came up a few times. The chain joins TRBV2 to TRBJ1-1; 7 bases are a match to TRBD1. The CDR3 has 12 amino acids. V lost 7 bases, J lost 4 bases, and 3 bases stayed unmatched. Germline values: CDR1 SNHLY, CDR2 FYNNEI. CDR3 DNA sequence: TGTGCCAGCACAGGGGGTCTCACTGAAGCTTTCTTT. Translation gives CASTGGLTEAFF.

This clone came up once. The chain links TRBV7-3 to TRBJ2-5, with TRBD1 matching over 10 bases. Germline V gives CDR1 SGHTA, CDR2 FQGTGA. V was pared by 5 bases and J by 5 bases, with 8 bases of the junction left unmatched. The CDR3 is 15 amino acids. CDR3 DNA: TGTGCCAGCAGCATCACCGGGACAGGGGTTGAGACCCAGTACTTC. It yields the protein CASSITGTGVETQYF.

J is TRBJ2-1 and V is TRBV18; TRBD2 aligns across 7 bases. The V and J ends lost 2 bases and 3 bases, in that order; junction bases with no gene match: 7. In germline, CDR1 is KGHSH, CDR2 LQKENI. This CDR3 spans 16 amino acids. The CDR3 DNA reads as TGTGCCAGCTCACCATCTAGCGGAAAATACTACAATGAGCAGTTCTTC. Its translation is CASSPSSGKYYNEQFF.

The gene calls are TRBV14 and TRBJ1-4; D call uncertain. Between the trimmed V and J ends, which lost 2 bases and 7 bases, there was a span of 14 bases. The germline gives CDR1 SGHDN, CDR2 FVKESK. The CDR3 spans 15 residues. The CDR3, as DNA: TGTGCCAGCAGCCAATCGAGCTCAGGTAGTGAAAAACTGTTTTTT. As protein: CASSQSSSGSEKLFF.

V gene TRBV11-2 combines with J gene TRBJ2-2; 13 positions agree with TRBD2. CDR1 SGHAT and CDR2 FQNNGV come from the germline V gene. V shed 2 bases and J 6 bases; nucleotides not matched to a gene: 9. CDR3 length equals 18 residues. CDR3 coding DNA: TGTGCCAGCAGCTTAACTAGCGGGGGGGCCGGTATCGCCGGGGAGCTGTTTTTT. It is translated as CASSLTSGGAGIAGELFF.

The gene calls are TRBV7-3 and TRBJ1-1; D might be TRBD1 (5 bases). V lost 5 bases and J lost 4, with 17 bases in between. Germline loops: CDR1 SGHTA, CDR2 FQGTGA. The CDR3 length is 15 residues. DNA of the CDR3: TGTGCCAGCAGCAGATACTTGGGGGGTGGCACTGAAGCTTTCTTT. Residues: CASSRYLGGGTEAFF.

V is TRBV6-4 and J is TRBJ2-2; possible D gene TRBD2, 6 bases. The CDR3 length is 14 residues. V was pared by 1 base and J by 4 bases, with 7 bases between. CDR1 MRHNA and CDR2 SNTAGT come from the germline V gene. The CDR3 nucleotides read TGTGCCAGCAGTGACTTCGGGAGCACCGGGGAGCTGTTTTTT. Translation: CASSDFGSTGELFF.

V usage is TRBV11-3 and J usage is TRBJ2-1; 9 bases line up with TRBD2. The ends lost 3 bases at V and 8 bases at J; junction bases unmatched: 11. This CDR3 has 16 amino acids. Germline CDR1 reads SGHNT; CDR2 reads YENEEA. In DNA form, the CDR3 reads TGTGCCAGCAGCTTGAGAGGGCGGGGGGGAGGAGATGAGCAGTTCTTC. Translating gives CASSLRGRGGGDEQFF.

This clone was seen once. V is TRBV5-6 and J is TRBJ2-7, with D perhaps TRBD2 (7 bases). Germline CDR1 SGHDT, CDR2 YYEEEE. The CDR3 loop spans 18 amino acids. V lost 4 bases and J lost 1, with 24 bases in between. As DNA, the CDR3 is TGTGCCAGCAGCGTATTTCTACAGGGATCCGGGAGGTCCTACGAGCAGTACGTC. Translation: CASSVFLQGSGRSYEQYV.

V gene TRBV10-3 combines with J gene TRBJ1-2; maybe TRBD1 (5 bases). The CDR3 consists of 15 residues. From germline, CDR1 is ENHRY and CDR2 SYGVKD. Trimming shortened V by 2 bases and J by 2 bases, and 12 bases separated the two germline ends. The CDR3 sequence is CAISEEQVRNYGYTF. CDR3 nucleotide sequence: TGTGCCATCAGTGAGGAACAGGTTCGCAACTATGGCTACACCTTC.

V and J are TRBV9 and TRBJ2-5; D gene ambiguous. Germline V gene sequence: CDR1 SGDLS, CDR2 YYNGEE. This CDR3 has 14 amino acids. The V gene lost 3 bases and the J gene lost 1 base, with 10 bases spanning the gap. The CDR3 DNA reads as TGTGCCAGCAGCGGGTCAACTCCCCAAGAGACCCAGTACTTC. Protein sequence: CASSGSTPQETQYF.

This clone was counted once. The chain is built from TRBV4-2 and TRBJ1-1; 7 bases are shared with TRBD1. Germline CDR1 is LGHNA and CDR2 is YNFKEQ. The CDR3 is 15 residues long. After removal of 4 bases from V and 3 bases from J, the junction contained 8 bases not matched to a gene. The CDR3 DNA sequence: TGTGCCAGCAGCCCAGGAAACAGGGGCCACACTGAAGCTTTCTTT. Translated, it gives CASSPGNRGHTEAFF.

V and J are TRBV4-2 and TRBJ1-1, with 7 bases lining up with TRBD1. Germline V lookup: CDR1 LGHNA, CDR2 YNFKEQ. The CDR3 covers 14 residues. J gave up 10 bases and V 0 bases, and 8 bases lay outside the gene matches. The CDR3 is CASSQDGRQGRAFF. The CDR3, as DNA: TGTGCCAGCAGCCAAGATGGGCGACAGGGTAGAGCTTTCTTT.

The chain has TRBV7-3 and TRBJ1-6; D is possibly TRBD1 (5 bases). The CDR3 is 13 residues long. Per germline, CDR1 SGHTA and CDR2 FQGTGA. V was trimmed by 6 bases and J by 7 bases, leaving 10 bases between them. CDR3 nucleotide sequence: TGTGCCAGCAGTCAGGGTTGGAATTCACCCCTCCACTTT. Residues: CASSQGWNSPLHF.

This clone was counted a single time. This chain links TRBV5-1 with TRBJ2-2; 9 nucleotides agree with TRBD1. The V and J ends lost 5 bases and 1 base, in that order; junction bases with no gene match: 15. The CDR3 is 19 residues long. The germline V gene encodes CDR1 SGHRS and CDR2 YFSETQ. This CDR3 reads CASRPPAVRGQGNTGELFF. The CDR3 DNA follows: TGCGCCAGCAGACCCCCCGCTGTAAGGGGACAGGGGAACACCGGGGAGCTGTTTTTT.

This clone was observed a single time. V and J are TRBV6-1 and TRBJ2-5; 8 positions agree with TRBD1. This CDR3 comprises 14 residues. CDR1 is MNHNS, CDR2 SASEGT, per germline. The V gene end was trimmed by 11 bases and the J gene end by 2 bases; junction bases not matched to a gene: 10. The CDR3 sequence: CAGKQGVGQETQYF. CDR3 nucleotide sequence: TGTGCCGGGAAACAGGGGGTCGGTCAAGAGACCCAGTACTTC.

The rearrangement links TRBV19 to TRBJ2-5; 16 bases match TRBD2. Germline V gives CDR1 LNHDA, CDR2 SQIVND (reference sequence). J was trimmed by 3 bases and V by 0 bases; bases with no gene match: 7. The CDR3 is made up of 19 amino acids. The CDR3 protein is CASSIDRGTSGRAKETQYF. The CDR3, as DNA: TGTGCCAGTAGTATAGATCGGGGGACTAGCGGGAGGGCCAAAGAGACCCAGTACTTC.

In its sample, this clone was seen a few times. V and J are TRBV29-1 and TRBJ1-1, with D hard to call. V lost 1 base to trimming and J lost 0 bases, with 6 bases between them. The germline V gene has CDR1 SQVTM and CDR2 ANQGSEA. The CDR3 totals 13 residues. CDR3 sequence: CSVEGRLNTEAFF. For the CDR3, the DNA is TGCAGCGTTGAAGGTCGTTTGAACACTGAAGCTTTCTTT.

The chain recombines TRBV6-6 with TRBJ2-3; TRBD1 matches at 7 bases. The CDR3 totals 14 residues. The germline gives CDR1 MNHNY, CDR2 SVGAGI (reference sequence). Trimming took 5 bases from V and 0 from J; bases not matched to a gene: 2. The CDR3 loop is CASSDRASTDTQYF. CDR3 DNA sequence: TGTGCCAGCAGTGACAGGGCAAGCACAGATACGCAGTATTTT.

The CDR3 bases are TGTGCCATCAGTGAGGGCTCCGGGACTAGCGGGGGGGAGACCCAGTACTTC. This gives the protein CAISEGSGTSGGETQYF. The V and J genes are TRBV10-3 and TRBJ2-5, with 15 bases lining up with TRBD2. There are 17 residues in the CDR3. Germline CDR1 is ENHRY and CDR2 is SYGVKD. The junction had 6 bases not matched to a gene; V was cut back by 2 bases and J by 5 bases.

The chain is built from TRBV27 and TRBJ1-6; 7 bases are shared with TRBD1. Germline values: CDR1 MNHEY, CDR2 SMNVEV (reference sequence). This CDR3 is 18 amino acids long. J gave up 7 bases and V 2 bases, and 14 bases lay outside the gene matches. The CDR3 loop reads CASSLIKAEGAVNSPLHF. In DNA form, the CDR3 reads TGTGCCAGCAGTTTAATAAAGGCGGAGGGGGCGGTGAATTCACCCCTCCACTTT.

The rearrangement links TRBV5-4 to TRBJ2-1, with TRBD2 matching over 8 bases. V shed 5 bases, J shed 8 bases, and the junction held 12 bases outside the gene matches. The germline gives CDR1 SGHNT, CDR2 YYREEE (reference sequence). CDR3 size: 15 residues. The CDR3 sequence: CASSFKREKADEQFF. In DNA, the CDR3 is TGTGCCAGCAGTTTTAAGCGGGAGAAGGCCGATGAGCAGTTCTTC.